The rows below give T cell receptor beta chains drawn from one sample of a study of sequential checkpoint blockade in melanoma. Clones were read by immunoSEQ multiplex PCR, and TCRdb kept only the in-frame ones, dropping some. The sample shows 20,000 to 25,000 clones, approximately 30% of them seen only once. Specimen: tumor tissue (inferred from file names), collected from a patient given nivolumab and ipilimumab in sequence. The receptor source for this set is a human donor with melanoma. Each CDR3 is given with its conserved first and last residue. A D gene is named only where the DNA matches it firmly. For some rows the clone size is stated as once, few or many, or as a class when expanded; others skip it.

size: NA; length: 15; V: TRBV18; D: TRBD2; J: TRBJ2-1; DNA: TGTGCCAGCTCACCATCTAGCGGATTTTACAATGAGCAGTTCTTC; CDR3: CASSPSSGFYNEQFF
size: NA; length: 14; V: TRBV9; D: NA; J: TRBJ2-1; DNA: TGTGCCAGCAGCGTAGTGGTAGGGGGTGGTGAGCAGTTCTTC; CDR3: CASSVVVGGGEQFF
size: NA; length: 17; V: TRBV11-3; D: TRBD1; J: TRBJ2-7; DNA: TGTGCCAGCAGCTTGGATAGTTGGCAGGGGGCCTCCGGGGAGCAGTACTTC; CDR3: CASSLDSWQGASGEQYF
size: NA; length: 13; V: TRBV18; D: NA; J: TRBJ2-2; DNA: TGTGCCAGCTCACCATATGACGCCGGGGAGCTGTTTTTT; CDR3: CASSPYDAGELFF
size: NA; length: 13; V: TRBV18; D: NA; J: TRBJ1-5; DNA: TGTGCCAGCTCACCATACGGTGGCCAGCCCCAGCATTTT; CDR3: CASSPYGGQPQHF
size: few; length: 14; V: TRBV30; D: NA; J: TRBJ1-2; DNA: TGTGCCTGGAGTGTCCCCGGAGTCTTACATGGCTACACCTTC; CDR3: CAWSVPGVLHGYTF
size: NA; length: 18; V: TRBV15; D: TRBD2; J: TRBJ2-4; DNA: TGTGCCACCAGCAGAGTGGTAGCGGGCCAACAAGCCAAAAACATTCAGTACTTC; CDR3: CATSRVVAGQQAKNIQYF
size: NA; length: 15; V: TRBV6-8; D: TRBD1; J: TRBJ2-2; DNA: TGTGCCATCAGCGGACAGGGGGCTTGGGGCGGGGAGCTGTTTTTT; CDR3: CAISGQGAWGGELFF
size: few; length: 16; V: TRBV6-8; D: NA; J: TRBJ2-3; DNA: TGTGCCAGCAGTTACCCGCTTCAGGGGAGCACAGATACGCAGTATTTT; CDR3: CASSYPLQGSTDTQYF
size: few; length: 15; V: TRBV6-4; D: NA; J: TRBJ1-5; DNA: TGTGCCAGCAGTGAAGCCCGACCCAGCAATCAGCCCCAGCATTTT; CDR3: CASSEARPSNQPQHF
size: NA; length: 13; V: TRBV28; D: NA; J: TRBJ2-5; DNA: TGTGCCAGCAGTCGCGGACGGCTAGAGACCCAGTACTTC; CDR3: CASSRGRLETQYF